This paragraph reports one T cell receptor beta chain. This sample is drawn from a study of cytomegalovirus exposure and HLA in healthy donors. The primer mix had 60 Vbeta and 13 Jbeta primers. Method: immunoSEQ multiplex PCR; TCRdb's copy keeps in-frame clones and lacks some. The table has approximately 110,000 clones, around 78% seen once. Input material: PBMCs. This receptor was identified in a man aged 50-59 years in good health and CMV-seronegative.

This chain's CDR3 is CATLSAGYTF. The CDR3 DNA is TGTGCCACCCTGAGTGCGGGCTACACCTTC. The J gene is TRBJ1-2, the V gene TRBV19, with unresolved D. V dropped 10 bases and J dropped 8 bases, with 11 bases sitting between them. The CDR3 runs 10 residues. The germline V gene has CDR1 LNHDA and CDR2 SQIVND (reference sequence).